This T cell receptor beta chain stems from a study of T cells after posttransplantation cyclophosphamide. Peripheral blood was collected from the related graft donor on the marrow donation day. The CDR3 spans 13 residues. Trimming shortened V by 1 base and J by 7 bases, and 5 bases separated the two germline ends. Germline V gene data show CDR1 as SEHNR and CDR2 as FQNEAQ (reference sequence). This clone was recorded at least ten times. This table comes from immunoSEQ multiplex PCR, and its TCRdb copy is limited to in-frame clones, with some not included. The specimen has over 30,000 clones, none found just once.

The receptor was derived from a woman aged 45 to 65 in good health and a related stem cell transplant donor. The rearrangement links TRBV7-9 to TRBJ1-6; D gene ambiguous. Material: PBMCs. The CDR3 DNA reads TGTGCCAGCAGCTTAGTCGGGAATTCACCCCTCCACTTT. As protein: CASSLVGNSPLHF.